This T cell receptor beta chain was sequenced during a study of T cell responses to AZD1222 COVID-19 vaccine. The ends lost 5 bases at V and 7 bases at J; junction bases unmatched: 8. This CDR3 comprises 15 residues. Germline-derived CDR1 and CDR2 are LGHDT and YNNKEL (reference sequence). The table came from immunoSEQ multiplex PCR; TCRdb's copy has only in-frame clones and leaves some out. The data hold over 150,000 clones, with 90% observed a single time. Source: peripheral blood, taken on day 0 of AZD1222 vaccination. This clonotype was sampled from an adult in good health. The chain links TRBV3-1 (or the pseudogene TRBV3-2) to TRBJ1-4, with TRBD1 matching 9 bases. The CDR3 DNA sequence: TGTGCCAGCAGCTCCTACAGGGGGCGCGGTGAAAAACTGTTTTTT. As protein: CASSSYRGRGEKLFF.